A single sample gave rise to the 19 T cell receptor beta chains below, sequenced in a study of blood T cell repertoires in COVID-19. The protocol was immunoSEQ multiplex PCR, while the TCRdb copy is restricted to in-frame clones and leaves out a portion. The profile shows roughly 70,000 clones, around three quarters of them singletons. The sequencing input was peripheral blood. Receptors originate from a human donor in a cohort sampled during active COVID-19.

The rearrangement uses TRBV5-6 and TRBJ2-1; the D gene is possibly TRBD2 (7 bases). Germline V CDR1 and CDR2: SGHDT, YYEEEE. Trimming removed 2 bases from V and 7 bases from J, with 16 bases in between. The CDR3 length is 15 residues. CDR3: CASSLGGRAWNEQFF. The CDR3, as DNA: TGTGCCAGCAGCTTAGGGGGGAGGGCCTGGAATGAGCAGTTCTTC.

The chain joins TRBV25-1 to TRBJ1-4; 7 nucleotides agree with TRBD1. The CDR3 has 13 residues. The ends lost 6 bases at V and 5 bases at J; junction bases unmatched: 3. Germline CDR1 and CDR2: MGHDK and SYGVNS. In DNA form, the CDR3 reads TGTGCCAGCAGACGCAGGGGGAATGAAAAACTGTTTTTT. This gives the protein CASRRRGNEKLFF.

The genes are TRBV12-2 and TRBJ1-6. TRBV12-2 is a documented pseudogene. The CDR3 sequence is 17 residues long. This chain's CDR3 is CASRPARGTAYNSPLHF. CDR3 bases: TGTGCAAGTCGCCCCGCACGGGGGACGGCATATAATTCACCCCTCCACTTT.

The rearrangement uses TRBV11-1 and TRBJ2-7, with a possible D match to TRBD2 (6 bases). Germline CDR1 SGHAT, CDR2 FQDESV (reference sequence). V was cut by 1 base and J by 1 base, with 11 bases left in between. This CDR3 comprises 15 residues. The CDR3 DNA reads TGTGCCAGCAGCTTAGTAGGGGACTCGTCCTACGAGCAGTACTTC. Translated, it gives CASSLVGDSSYEQYF.

V gene TRBV5-1 combines with J gene TRBJ2-1; 11 bases are a match to TRBD2. The CDR3 is made up of 19 amino acids. The V gene's germline CDR1 is SGHRS and CDR2 YFSETQ. V lost 4 bases, J lost 0 bases, and 12 bases stayed unmatched. The CDR3 is CASSPKGLAASSSYNEQFF. CDR3 in DNA: TGCGCCAGCAGCCCGAAGGGACTAGCGGCTTCAAGCTCCTACAATGAGCAGTTCTTC.

This clone was recorded only once. DNA for the CDR3: TGCAGCGTTGCGATCGCAGACTCTGGAAACACCATATATTTT. This sequence encodes CSVAIADSGNTIYF. J is TRBJ1-3 and V is TRBV29-1; D is undetermined. Trimming stripped 4 bases from V and 0 bases from J, with 10 bases between. The CDR3 consists of 14 residues. Looked up from germline, CDR1 is SQVTM and CDR2 is ANQGSEA.

This clone has just one count. The chain combines TRBV7-3 with TRBJ2-4; D unclear. Germline lookup yields CDR1 SGHTA and CDR2 FQGTGA. V was pared by 1 base and J by 0 bases, with 7 bases between. The CDR3 runs to 15 residues. Here the CDR3 reads CASSLNGLAKNIQYF. CDR3 DNA sequence: TGTGCCAGCAGCTTAAACGGGTTAGCCAAAAACATTCAGTACTTC.

This sequence joins TRBV7-8 and TRBJ2-7; TRBD1 matches at 9 bases. This CDR3 has 17 residues. The germline V gene encodes CDR1 SGHVS and CDR2 FQNEAQ. The V gene end was trimmed by 3 bases and the J gene end by 2 bases; junction bases not matched to a gene: 11. The CDR3 region is CASSFVPFGTGTYEQYF. The DNA for the CDR3 is TGTGCCAGCAGCTTCGTTCCTTTCGGGACAGGGACCTACGAGCAGTACTTC.

This chain uses TRBV6-5 with TRBJ2-5, with 7 bases matching TRBD1. The CDR3 is 14 residues long. Germline V gene lookup returns CDR1 MNHEY and CDR2 SVGAGI. Losses at the gene ends were 6 bases for V and 4 bases for J; bases not matched to a gene: 8. Here the CDR3 DNA reads TGTGCCAGCAGAACAACAGGGGTTCCAGAGACCCAGTACTTC. Translation gives CASRTTGVPETQYF.

This chain uses TRBV5-1 with TRBJ2-2; 9 bases are shared with TRBD2. Germline V gene data show CDR1 as SGHRS and CDR2 as YFSETQ. V lost 5 bases to trimming and J lost 4 bases; unmatched junction nucleotides: 6. This CDR3 region has 15 residues. In DNA, the CDR3 is TGCGCCAGCAGGCGGGCGGGAGGGAGCACCGGGGAGCTGTTTTTT. Translated, it gives CASRRAGGSTGELFF.

The rearrangement links TRBV28 to TRBJ1-2; D is uncertain. Germline V gene lookup returns CDR1 MDHEN and CDR2 SYDVKM. Trimming took off 4 bases at V and 5 bases at J, with 26 bases between the two ends. The CDR3 has 18 amino acids. As DNA, the CDR3 is TGTGCCAGCAGTTCCCTCGACCAGCCTAGAAAAGAGCAGTATGGCTACACCTTC. As protein: CASSSLDQPRKEQYGYTF.

This chain connects TRBV28 to TRBJ2-2; tentatively, D is TRBD1 (5 bases). Germline lookup yields CDR1 MDHEN and CDR2 SYDVKM. The V end was cut by 3 bases, the J end by 6 bases, with 11 bases between. This CDR3 spans 14 amino acids. CDR3 bases: TGTGCCAGCAGTTTGGCCAGGGTTCCCGGGGAGCTGTTTTTT. Its protein product is CASSLARVPGELFF.

The chain uses TRBV5-3 and TRBJ2-7; the D gene is possibly TRBD2 (5 bases). TRBV5-3 is an open reading frame whose function is uncertain. This CDR3 has 9 amino acids. Trimming left V 10 bases short and J 7 bases short, with 9 bases between. The CDR3 nucleotides read TGTGCCGGTCGGGGAGAGCAGTACTTC. Protein sequence: CAGRGEQYF.

This chain links TRBV14 with TRBJ2-7; possible D gene TRBD1, 5 bases. Deletions cut 1 base from V and 1 base from J, with 11 bases between. This CDR3 is built from 15 residues. CDR1 is SGHDN and CDR2 is FVKESK in the germline V gene. The CDR3 region is CASSQVGRVSYEQYF. The CDR3 DNA sequence: TGTGCCAGCAGCCAAGTGGGCAGGGTATCCTACGAGCAGTACTTC.

The chain joins TRBV11-2 to TRBJ2-7; D is ambiguous. CDR3 size: 15 residues. Between the trimmed V and J ends, which lost 4 bases and 5 bases, there was a span of 18 bases. Germline-derived CDR1 and CDR2 are SGHAT and FQNNGV. The CDR3 here is CASSYLGSGMDEQYF. As DNA, the CDR3 is TGTGCCAGCAGCTATCTCGGCTCGGGTATGGACGAGCAGTACTTC.

V usage is TRBV2 and J usage is TRBJ1-1; D is ambiguous. V dropped 1 base and J dropped 0 bases, with 9 bases sitting between them. CDR1 is SNHLY and CDR2 is FYNNEI in the germline V gene. The CDR3 length is 15 residues. CDR3 bases: TGTGCCAGCAGTGAAGATGGGAGAATGAACACTGAAGCTTTCTTT. It encodes CASSEDGRMNTEAFF. Full variable domain (missing parts from reference TRBV2 and TRBJ1-1): EPEVTQTPSHQVTQMGQEVILRCVPISNHLYFYWYRQILGQKVEFLVSFYNNEISEKSEIFDDQFSVERPDGSNFTLKIRSTKLEDSAMYFCASSEDGRMNTEAFFGQGTRLTVV.

Only a few counts were recorded for this clone. The chain is built from TRBV18 and TRBJ2-7; 14 bases match TRBD2. Germline V gene lookup returns CDR1 KGHSH and CDR2 LQKENI. J gave up 7 bases and V 0 bases, and 8 bases lay outside the gene matches. The CDR3 has 17 residues. CDR3 in amino acids: CASSPPAGTSGSQEQYF. The DNA for the CDR3 is TGTGCCAGCTCACCACCCGCTGGGACTAGCGGGAGTCAAGAGCAGTACTTC.

The CDR3 protein is CASSKKLGGANVLTF. The CDR3 coding sequence is TGTGCCAGCAGCAAAAAGCTGGGCGGGGCCAACGTCCTGACTTTC. The rearrangement joins TRBV7-2 to TRBJ2-6; D unresolved. Trimming stripped 5 bases from V and 4 bases from J, with 12 bases between. Germline CDR1 and CDR2: SGHTA and FQGNSA. CDR3 size: 15 residues.

This chain links TRBV20-1 with TRBJ1-5; D gene ambiguous. Germline CDR1 and CDR2: DFQATT and SNEGSKA (reference sequence). CDR3 length equals 14 residues. V shed 3 bases and J shed 4 bases, with 13 bases lying between them. The CDR3 nucleotides read TGCAGTGCTAGTAATTCCGGTGAGAATCAGCCCCAGCATTTT. Protein sequence: CSASNSGENQPQHF.